This is a list of T cell receptor beta chains from one sample in a study of regulatory T cells in long-lasting Graves disease. One entry per CDR3 protein, called by TCRdb with MiXCR from the multiplex PCR reads. The table has hundreds of thousands of distinct CDR3 sequences, 15% to 18% seen once. Sequences were derived from peripheral blood mononuclear cells (PBMCs), sampled at new diagnosis, from a patient treated with antithyroid drugs. These receptors came from a female donor with Graves disease. The CDR3 runs from the conserved cysteine through the conserved F or W. The D gene is left open where the match is weak. Clone sizes are given selectively: once, few, many, or a class where the clone is expanded.

CDR3 protein: CASTPRIGQANTEAFF
CDR3 DNA: TGTGCCAGTACTCCTCGGATTGGGCAGGCGAACACTGAAGCTTTCTTT
J gene: TRBJ1-1
V gene: TRBV19
clone size: many
D gene: -

CDR3 protein: CATTATATGELFF
CDR3 DNA: TGTGCCACCACGGCGACAGCTACCGGGGAGCTGTTTTTT
J gene: TRBJ2-2
V gene: TRBV24-1
clone size: few
D gene: -

CDR3 protein: CSAGEGGGYTF
CDR3 DNA: TGCAGCGCCGGGGAGGGGGGAGGCTACACCTTC
J gene: TRBJ1-2
V gene: TRBV29-1
clone size: once
D gene: -

CDR3 protein: CASSDPGLAGGPYNEQFF
CDR3 DNA: TGTGCCAGCAGTGACCCGGGACTAGCGGGGGGGCCCTACAATGAGCAGTTCTTC
J gene: TRBJ2-1
V gene: TRBV6-1
clone size: many
D gene: TRBD2

CDR3 protein: CSARGSGGAINEQFF
CDR3 DNA: TGCAGTGCTAGGGGTAGCGGGGGGGCTATCAATGAGCAGTTCTTC
J gene: TRBJ2-1
V gene: TRBV20-1
clone size: -
D gene: TRBD2

CDR3 protein: CASSGGTGSNQPQHF
CDR3 DNA: TGTGCCAGCAGCGGCGGGACGGGAAGCAATCAGCCCCAGCATTTT
J gene: TRBJ1-5
V gene: TRBV9
clone size: few
D gene: -

CDR3 protein: CASSLFWDTQYF
CDR3 DNA: TGTGCCAGCAGCTTATTTTGGGATACGCAGTATTTT
J gene: TRBJ2-3
V gene: TRBV7-2
clone size: -
D gene: -

CDR3 protein: CASSLDWRGASGYTF
CDR3 DNA: TGTGCCAGCAGTTTAGATTGGCGGGGGGCGAGTGGCTACACCTTC
J gene: TRBJ1-2
V gene: TRBV12-3/TRBV12-4
clone size: many
D gene: -

CDR3 protein: CASSPSGRGDNEQFF
CDR3 DNA: TGCGCCAGCAGCCCTAGCGGGAGAGGCGACAATGAGCAGTTCTTC
J gene: TRBJ2-1
V gene: TRBV4-3
clone size: few
D gene: TRBD2

CDR3 protein: CASSLYVGAATDTQYF
CDR3 DNA: TGTGCCAGCAGTTTATATGTAGGGGCAGCCACAGATACGCAGTATTTT
J gene: TRBJ2-3
V gene: TRBV27
clone size: many
D gene: -

CDR3 protein: CASSEGQAYYGYTF
CDR3 DNA: TGCGCCAGCAGTGAAGGACAGGCGTACTATGGCTACACCTTC
J gene: TRBJ1-2
V gene: TRBV10-2
clone size: many
D gene: TRBD1

CDR3 protein: CASSFILPAYYGYTF
CDR3 DNA: TGTGCCAGCAGCTTCATACTCCCAGCATACTATGGCTACACCTTC
J gene: TRBJ1-2
V gene: TRBV7-2
clone size: many
D gene: -